Given below is one T cell receptor (beta chain) in context. CDR1 is SNHLY, CDR2 FYNNEI, per germline. There are 14 residues in the CDR3. The V and J ends lost 5 bases and 6 bases respectively, with 15 bases between them. Per the authors' pipeline: Cell counts per sample came from amplifying reference gene primers. The method was immunoSEQ multiplex PCR; TCRdb's version includes in-frame clones alone and lacks a portion of them. The DNA gave D and trimming, while V, J and clone size come from that table. The table shows under 150,000 clones, with more than 80% occurring only once. The entry originates in a study of blood T cell repertoires in COVID-19. Study-level background: Sample material is recorded as cDNA or gDNA derived from T cells, B-cell-depleted T cells, or PBMCs.

The sequencing input was peripheral blood. The chain recombines TRBV2 with TRBJ2-3; tentatively, D is TRBD2 (6 bases). This TCR derives from a woman in her sixties with active COVID-19. The CDR3 DNA sequence: TGTGCCAGCAGTTACTTCGGACGGGGGGATACGCAGTATTTT. Encoded protein: CASSYFGRGDTQYF.